These 8 T cell receptor beta chains were all obtained from the same sample, sequenced in a study of blood T cell repertoires in COVID-19. The assay was immunoSEQ multiplex PCR, and TCRdb's table has in-frame clones only and misses some. The table shows under 250,000 clones, with around 90% occurring only once. Sequencing used peripheral blood. Receptors originate from a man under 40 with COVID-19, enrolled during active disease.

The CDR3 region has the DNA TGTGCCATCAGTCGGGACAGGGAAAGCAATCAGCCCCAGCATTTT. It codes for CAISRDRESNQPQHF. The V and J genes are TRBV10-3 and TRBJ1-5; 9 bases line up with TRBD1. This CDR3 comprises 15 residues. Per the germline V gene, CDR1 is ENHRY and CDR2 is SYGVKD. Trimming cost V 5 bases and J 1 base; bases outside gene matches: 3.

J is TRBJ1-6 and V is TRBV27, with D uncertain. Between the trimmed V and J ends, which lost 5 bases and 0 bases, there was a span of 14 bases. Looked up from germline, CDR1 is MNHEY and CDR2 is SMNVEV (reference sequence). The length of the CDR3 is 17 residues. DNA for the CDR3: TGTGCCAGCAGTCTTAGATCATTAAGCTCCTATAATTCACCCCTCCACTTT. Protein sequence: CASSLRSLSSYNSPLHF.

V is TRBV19 and J is TRBJ1-1; TRBD1 is a possible D gene (6 bases). This CDR3 has 16 residues. CDR1 and CDR2 (germline): LNHDA, SQIVND (reference sequence). Trimming stripped 4 bases from V and 0 bases from J, with 15 bases between. The CDR3 DNA follows: TGTGCCAGTAGTACCCCAGGGGAAACTTTGAACACTGAAGCTTTCTTT. It codes for CASSTPGETLNTEAFF.

The genes are TRBV6-5 and TRBJ1-5, with D maybe TRBD1 (5 bases). V was clipped by 6 bases and J by 7 bases, with 13 bases between them. Germline V gene lookup returns CDR1 MNHEY and CDR2 SVGAGI. This CDR3 region has 13 residues. CDR3 DNA sequence: TGTGCCAGCAGCCCCAGGGAGGAACAGCCCCAGCATTTT. It codes for CASSPREEQPQHF.

This chain connects TRBV30 to TRBJ2-7, with TRBD1 matching 9 bases. V shed 3 bases and J 4 bases; nucleotides not matched to a gene: 10. This CDR3 has 15 amino acids. Per germline, CDR1 GTSNPN and CDR2 SVGIG (reference sequence). CDR3: CAWSFGQGIAYEQYF. The CDR3 DNA reads as TGTGCCTGGAGCTTTGGACAGGGGATAGCGTACGAGCAGTACTTC.

V usage is TRBV19 and J usage is TRBJ2-5; possibly TRBD2 for D (5 bases). Trimming pared 2 bases from V and 5 bases from J, leaving 12 bases between. Germline V gene data show CDR1 as LNHDA and CDR2 as SQIVND (reference sequence). The CDR3 is made up of 14 amino acids. The CDR3 protein is CASSISGGGETQYF. CDR3 nucleotide sequence: TGTGCCAGTAGTATATCCGGAGGTGGGGAGACCCAGTACTTC.

The chain employs TRBV7-9 and TRBJ1-4, with TRBD1 as a possible D gene (5 bases). This CDR3 spans 14 amino acids. In germline, CDR1 is SEHNR, CDR2 FQNEAQ (reference sequence). V lost 7 bases to trimming and J lost 7 bases, with 16 bases between them. Here the CDR3 DNA reads TGTGCCAGCACCACGGGGGGGAGTAGTGAAAAACTGTTTTTT. Translating gives CASTTGGSSEKLFF.

V gene TRBV12-3 or TRBV12-4 combines with J gene TRBJ1-4, with 7 bases aligning to TRBD1. This CDR3 comprises 13 residues. V gave up 6 bases and J gave up 6 bases; unmatched junction bases: 4. CDR3 sequence reads: CASRQGRHEKLFF. The CDR3 DNA follows: TGTGCCAGCAGACAGGGGCGTCATGAAAAACTGTTTTTT.